The entry below gives a single T cell receptor beta chain sequence along with its context. Other nucleotide sequences from this sample produce the same CDR3. The germline gives CDR1 PRHDT, CDR2 FYEKMQ (reference sequence). The V and J ends lost 0 bases and 9 bases respectively, with 3 bases between them. CDR3 length equals 11 residues. These data originate in a study of T cell responses to AZD1222 COVID-19 vaccine. Here immunoSEQ multiplex PCR was the method, and the copy in TCRdb shows in-frame clones only, minus some. The sample has 200,000 or so clones; around 89% are singletons. This clonotype originated in an adult in good health. This specimen consisted of peripheral blood, obtained on day 0 of AZD1222 vaccination. The J gene is TRBJ2-1, the V gene TRBV13, with D uncertain. CDR3 nucleotides: TGTGCCAGCAGCTTAGGCCCTGAGCAGTTCTTC. Protein product: CASSLGPEQFF.